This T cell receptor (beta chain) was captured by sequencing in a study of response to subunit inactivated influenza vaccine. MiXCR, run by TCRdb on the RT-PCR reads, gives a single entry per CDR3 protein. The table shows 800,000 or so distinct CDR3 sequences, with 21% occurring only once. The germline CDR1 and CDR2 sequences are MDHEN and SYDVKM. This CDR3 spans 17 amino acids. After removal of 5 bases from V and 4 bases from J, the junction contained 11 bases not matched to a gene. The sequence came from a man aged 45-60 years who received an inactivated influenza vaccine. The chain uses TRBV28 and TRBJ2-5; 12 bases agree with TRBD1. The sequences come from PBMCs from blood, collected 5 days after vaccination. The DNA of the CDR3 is TGTGCCAGCAGTGCACCGACCGGGACAGGGGGCCGAGAGACCCAGTACTTC. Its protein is CASSAPTGTGGRETQYF.